The clone carrying this T cell receptor beta chain showed up just once. Its antigen is not known. The data stem from a study of cytomegalovirus exposure and HLA in healthy donors. Overall study results and limits: Certain sequence variants were highly shared and formed a cluster, and this cluster was likely a sequencing artifact. Later work associated roughly 15,000 TCR beta sequences with HLA alleles at 0.05 false discovery rate. There were 150 or so TCR beta chains listed as cytomegalovirus-associated.

Nominally healthy donors provided the samples, though records likely missed some immune exposures. It was with 60 Vbeta and 13 Jbeta primers that the PCR ran. The assay was immunoSEQ multiplex PCR, and TCRdb's table has in-frame clones only and misses some. The repertoire has around 98,000 clones, 80% to 90% of them found once; the top ten carry approximately 1.5%. Per germline, CDR1 MNHNS and CDR2 SASEGT. CDR3 length equals 14 residues. Deletions cut 7 bases from V and 0 bases from J, with 12 bases between. This TCR came from a man aged 35 to 55 in good health and CMV-seronegative. The sample consisted of PBMCs. The rearrangement uses TRBV6-1 and TRBJ2-5, with D possibly matching TRBD1 (6 bases). CDR3 bases: TGTGCCAGCAACGCAGGGGTGTACCAAGAGACCCAGTACTTC. Translation: CASNAGVYQETQYF.